The 32 T cell receptor beta chains below were found in one sample sequenced in a study of blood T cell repertoires in COVID-19. Produced via immunoSEQ multiplex PCR; TCRdb's table is partial and in-frame only. The table records under 300,000 clones, approximately 90% of them present only once. The sequenced sample was peripheral blood. These receptors originate from a woman aged 40 to 49 who had recovered from COVID-19.

The chain carries TRBV9 and TRBJ2-2; maybe TRBD1 (6 bases). The CDR3 runs to 15 residues. Germline loops: CDR1 SGDLS, CDR2 YYNGEE. Trimming removed 4 bases from V and 3 bases from J, with 13 bases in between. The CDR3: CASSPRGRDTGELFF. In nucleotides, the CDR3 is TGTGCCAGCAGCCCCAGGGGACGGGACACCGGGGAGCTGTTTTTT.

The genes are TRBV2 and TRBJ1-5, with D unresolved. CDR3 length equals 14 residues. The V gene lost 6 bases and the J gene lost 1 base, with 10 bases spanning the gap. Germline CDR1 reads SNHLY; CDR2 reads FYNNEI. CDR3 coding DNA: TGTGCCAGCAGGCAGCGGATAAGCAATCAGCCCCAGCATTTT. As protein: CASRQRISNQPQHF.

The CDR3 sequence: CASTEEMDRANYGYTF. CDR3 sequence (DNA): TGTGCCAGCACCGAGGAGATGGACAGGGCTAACTATGGCTACACCTTC. This chain connects TRBV3-1 (or the pseudogene TRBV3-2) to TRBJ1-2, with 8 bases identical to TRBD1. Germline loops: CDR1 LGHDT, CDR2 YNNKEL (reference sequence). V shed 7 bases and J 0 bases; nucleotides not matched to a gene: 10. This CDR3 is 16 amino acids long.

This clone was detected only a few times. The V call is TRBV9, the J call TRBJ1-3, with D unresolved. The ends were cut back, 3 bases at V and 0 bases at J, with 7 bases in the middle. There are 14 residues in the CDR3. Germline loops: CDR1 SGDLS, CDR2 YYNGEE. CDR3 amino acids: CASSATGSGNTIYF. For the CDR3, the DNA is TGTGCCAGCAGCGCTACGGGCTCTGGAAACACCATATATTTT.

CDR3 loop: CASSRAGGQNTGELFF. The CDR3, as DNA: TGTGCCAGCAGCCGAGCGGGAGGTCAGAACACCGGGGAGCTGTTTTTT. The chain joins TRBV6-2 or TRBV6-3 to TRBJ2-2; 9 nucleotides match TRBD2. The trim removed 6 bases at V and 1 base at J, leaving 6 bases unmatched. The CDR3 has 16 amino acids. CDR1 and CDR2 from the germline V gene are MNHEY and SVGEGT.

The sample holds a few counts of this clone. The V and J genes are TRBV7-9 and TRBJ1-2, with TRBD1 as a possible D gene (5 bases). Between the trimmed V and J ends, which lost 5 bases and 7 bases, there was a span of 14 bases. This CDR3 contains 13 residues. In germline, CDR1 is SEHNR, CDR2 FQNEAQ (reference sequence). The CDR3 is CASSQGAQSGYTF. CDR3 bases: TGTGCCAGCAGCCAAGGGGCCCAGAGTGGCTACACCTTC.

The chain joins TRBV4-2 to TRBJ2-3; 8 bases align to TRBD1. Trimming took 2 bases from V and 5 from J; bases not matched to a gene: 3. Germline V gene data show CDR1 as LGHNA and CDR2 as YNFKEQ. The CDR3 contains 14 residues. The CDR3 here is CASSQQTGEDTQYF. In DNA form, the CDR3 reads TGTGCCAGCAGCCAACAGACAGGGGAAGATACGCAGTATTTT.

This rearrangement joins TRBV4-1 to TRBJ2-6; 7 nucleotides align to TRBD1. Trimming removed 1 base from V and 3 bases from J; junction bases left unmatched: 3. Germline V gene lookup returns CDR1 MGHRA and CDR2 YSYEKL. CDR3 length: 16 residues. In nucleotides, the CDR3 is TGCGCCAGCAGCCAAGCGACAGGGAGTGGGGCCAACGTCCTGACTTTC. This gives the protein CASSQATGSGANVLTF.

CDR3 DNA sequence: TGTGCCAGTAGTGGCCCCCGGCAGGGCCGCTATGGCTACACCTTC. Translating it yields CASSGPRQGRYGYTF. This chain links TRBV19 with TRBJ1-2; TRBD1 is a possible D gene (5 bases). The V end was cut by 5 bases, the J end by 4 bases, with 17 bases between. This CDR3 spans 15 amino acids. Germline V lookup: CDR1 LNHDA, CDR2 SQIVND (reference sequence).

CDR3 DNA: TGTGCCAGCAGTTACGGGCAGGGACTTGGCTACACCTTC. Its protein is CASSYGQGLGYTF. J is TRBJ1-2 and V is TRBV6-5; possibly TRBD1 for D (5 bases). This CDR3 has 13 amino acids. Trimming removed 2 bases from V and 7 bases from J, with 11 bases in between. Germline CDR1 reads MNHEY; CDR2 reads SVGAGI.

The chain employs TRBV7-8 and TRBJ2-3; D unresolved. The germline CDR1 and CDR2 sequences are SGHVS and FQNEAQ. The CDR3 is 13 residues long. Trimming shortened V by 1 base and J by 4 bases, and 6 bases separated the two germline ends. The DNA for the CDR3 is TGTGCCAGCAGCTTAGTATTCGCAGATACGCAGTATTTT. Its protein product is CASSLVFADTQYF.

V usage is TRBV9 and J usage is TRBJ2-7; 7 bases align to TRBD1. The CDR3 is made up of 14 amino acids. Per germline, CDR1 SGDLS and CDR2 YYNGEE. The ends lost 4 bases at V and 5 bases at J; junction bases unmatched: 9. The CDR3: CASSISGTADEQYF. The DNA of the CDR3 is TGTGCCAGCAGCATATCCGGGACAGCTGACGAGCAGTACTTC.

V gene TRBV5-1 combines with J gene TRBJ2-1, with 7 nucleotides matching TRBD2. The CDR3 sequence is 16 residues long. The germline CDR1 and CDR2 sequences are SGHRS and YFSETQ. With 3 bases clipped from V and 2 bases from J, the junction kept 8 bases outside the gene matches. In nucleotides, the CDR3 is TGCGCCAGCAGCTCACCCCCGGGGAGGGCCTACAATGAGCAGTTCTTC. Its protein is CASSSPPGRAYNEQFF. The complete variable domain, with remaining parts taken from reference TRBV5-1 and TRBJ2-1, reads KAGVTQTPRYLIKTRGQQVTLSCSPISGHRSVSWYQQTPGQGLQFLFEYFSETQRNKGNFPGRFSGRQFSNSRSEMNVSTLELGDSALYLCASSSPPGRAYNEQFFGPGTRLTVL.

The chain has TRBV7-6 and TRBJ2-2; D may be TRBD2 (6 bases). The V end lost 3 bases, the J end lost 3 bases, and 17 bases lay between the germline ends. The CDR3 length is 17 residues. Germline V gives CDR1 SGHVS, CDR2 FNYEAQ. CDR3 DNA sequence: TGTGCCAGCAGCTTCCTGACCGGGACTGGCTACACCGGGGAGCTGTTTTTT. Translated, it gives CASSFLTGTGYTGELFF.

This chain links TRBV30 with TRBJ1-4, with D possibly matching TRBD1 (6 bases). There are 17 residues in the CDR3. The germline V gene encodes CDR1 GTSNPN and CDR2 SVGIG (reference sequence). Trimming removed 3 bases at V and 7 bases at J, with 24 bases between. The CDR3 DNA sequence: TGTGCCTGGAGCCTAAGGGCTGGACAGCCCCTTGGTGAAAAACTGTTTTTT. As protein: CAWSLRAGQPLGEKLFF. Full variable domain (rest looked up from reference TRBV30 and TRBJ1-4): SQTIHQWPATLVQPVGSPLSLECTVEGTSNPNLYWYRQAAGRGLQLLFYSVGIGQISSEVPQNLSASRPQDRQFILSSKKLLLSDSGFYLCAWSLRAGQPLGEKLFFGSGTQLSVL.

The rearrangement joins TRBV14 to TRBJ2-6, with D tentatively TRBD1 (6 bases). The CDR3 is 15 residues long. Trimming removed 4 bases from V and 2 bases from J, with 9 bases in between. From germline, CDR1 is SGHDN and CDR2 FVKESK. CDR3: CASSRTGTGANVLTF. The CDR3 DNA reads TGTGCCAGCAGCCGCACAGGGACTGGGGCCAACGTCCTGACTTTC. Filled out from reference TRBV14 and TRBJ2-6, the complete variable domain reads EAGVTQFPSHSVIEKGQTVTLRCDPISGHDNLYWYRRVMGKEIKFLLHFVKESKQDESGMPNNRFLAERTGGTYSTLKVQPAELEDSGVYFCASSRTGTGANVLTFGAGSRLTVL.

This chain links TRBV27 with TRBJ1-1, with 10 bases that match TRBD1. The CDR3 covers 13 residues. Per germline, CDR1 MNHEY and CDR2 SMNVEV (reference sequence). V dropped 2 bases and J dropped 7; count of bases not matched to a gene: 1. CDR3 DNA sequence: TGTGCCAGCAGTTTACGGACAGGGGGTGAAGCTTTCTTT. Residues: CASSLRTGGEAFF.

This chain connects TRBV25-1 to TRBJ2-5, with a possible D match to TRBD2 (6 bases). Germline V gene lookup returns CDR1 MGHDK and CDR2 SYGVNS. The CDR3 totals 17 residues. Trimming removed 0 bases at V and 2 bases at J, with 16 bases between. CDR3 loop: CASSEYGTRIGQETQYF. DNA for the CDR3: TGTGCCAGCAGTGAATACGGGACTCGCATCGGACAAGAGACCCAGTACTTC.

This clone came up once. The chain recombines TRBV18 with TRBJ2-6; D gene uncertain. Trimming stripped 0 bases from V and 0 bases from J, with 9 bases between. CDR1 and CDR2 from the germline V gene are KGHSH and LQKENI. This CDR3 has 17 amino acids. The CDR3 nucleotides are TGTGCCAGCTCACCACCGCTGGCAGGCTCTGGGGCCAACGTCCTGACTTTC. Its translation is CASSPPLAGSGANVLTF.

The rearrangement joins TRBV5-4 to TRBJ1-1; 11 bases map to TRBD1. The germline V gene has CDR1 SGHNT and CDR2 YYREEE (reference sequence). The trim removed 0 bases at V and 5 bases at J, leaving 6 bases unmatched. The CDR3 spans 16 residues. CDR3 sequence (DNA): TGTGCCAGCAGCTTGGGGCGGACAGGGGGCGCGACTGAAGCTTTCTTT. This gives the protein CASSLGRTGGATEAFF.

The V and J genes are TRBV25-1 and TRBJ1-4, with D possibly matching TRBD1 (6 bases). Looked up from germline, CDR1 is MGHDK and CDR2 is SYGVNS. V was trimmed by 1 base and J by 8 bases, leaving 14 bases between them. The length of the CDR3 is 15 residues. In DNA form, the CDR3 reads TGTGCCAGCAGTGAATGGGGGCGAGGGTACGAAAAACTGTTTTTT. This translates into CASSEWGRGYEKLFF.

This chain joins TRBV29-1 and TRBJ1-2, with TRBD1 matching 12 bases. J lost 7 bases, V lost 7 bases, and 7 bases had no gene match. The germline V gene encodes CDR1 SQVTM and CDR2 ANQGSEA. This CDR3 region has 13 residues. The CDR3 bases are TGCAGCGCACAACGGGACAGGGGGCTTGGCTACACCTTC. Protein sequence: CSAQRDRGLGYTF.

This clone occurred a few times. The genes are TRBV5-1 and TRBJ2-1, with 11 bases matching TRBD2. Germline CDR1 is SGHRS and CDR2 is YFSETQ. This CDR3 contains 15 residues. The ends lost 4 bases at V and 2 bases at J; junction bases unmatched: 2. CDR3 sequence (DNA): TGCGCCAGCAGCCTGACTAGCGGGACCTACAATGAGCAGTTCTTC. It yields the protein CASSLTSGTYNEQFF.

This clone occurred a few times. The same CDR3 also results from other DNA sequences found in this sample. The chain employs TRBV7-9 and TRBJ1-1; no clear D gene. The CDR3 totals 12 residues. Trimming cost V 1 base and J 7 bases, with 7 bases left between them. Germline CDR1 is SEHNR and CDR2 is FQNEAQ (reference sequence). DNA of the CDR3: TGTGCCAGCAGCTTAGGCGGGAGTGAAGCTTTCTTT. Protein product: CASSLGGSEAFF.

In its sample, this clone was seen once. This sequence joins TRBV10-3 and TRBJ1-1; TRBD1 aligns across 12 bases. This CDR3 spans 14 amino acids. Germline loops: CDR1 ENHRY, CDR2 SYGVKD. V was clipped by 6 bases and J by 4 bases; unmatched bases: 3. The DNA of the CDR3 is TGTGCCATCAGGGGACAGGGGGCGGGCACTGAAGCTTTCTTT. Protein product: CAIRGQGAGTEAFF.

This clone appeared a single time. This sequence joins TRBV19 and TRBJ2-1; TRBD2 might be the D (6 bases). CDR3 length equals 18 residues. V was cut by 1 base and J by 1 base, with 17 bases left in between. Germline values: CDR1 LNHDA, CDR2 SQIVND (reference sequence). This CDR3 is CASSIGGFRERSYNEQFF. The DNA for the CDR3 is TGTGCCAGTAGTATAGGGGGCTTCCGGGAGCGGTCCTACAATGAGCAGTTCTTC.

This chain joins TRBV15 and TRBJ2-7; possibly TRBD2 for D (5 bases). V was cut by 5 bases and J by 4 bases, with 15 bases left in between. The CDR3 sequence is 14 residues long. Germline V lookup: CDR1 LNHNV, CDR2 YYDKDF (reference sequence). CDR3 in amino acids: CATSQAGVGYEQYF. The DNA of the CDR3 is TGTGCCACCAGCCAGGCCGGGGTTGGGTACGAGCAGTACTTC.

The chain has TRBV7-9 and TRBJ2-5; D ambiguous. V gave up 5 bases and J gave up 5 bases, with 18 bases separating them. From germline, CDR1 is SEHNR and CDR2 FQNEAQ (reference sequence). There are 15 residues in the CDR3. The CDR3 sequence: CASSPVTGTGETQYF. The DNA of the CDR3 is TGTGCCAGCAGCCCTGTTACCGGCACCGGGGAGACCCAGTACTTC.

This clone is a singleton in its sample. J is TRBJ2-5 and V is TRBV18, with 8 bases that match TRBD1. V lost 3 bases to trimming and J lost 4 bases; unmatched junction nucleotides: 4. Germline V gives CDR1 KGHSH, CDR2 LQKENI. The CDR3 extends over 14 amino acids. The CDR3 is CASSPSRGPETQYF. Here the CDR3 DNA reads TGTGCCAGCTCACCTTCCAGGGGGCCAGAGACCCAGTACTTC.

This clone was observed a single time. The rearrangement links TRBV10-2 to TRBJ2-3, with TRBD2 identical over 8 bases. Germline values: CDR1 WSHSY, CDR2 SAAADI. The CDR3 consists of 14 residues. Unmatched junction bases numbered 10, after V lost 8 bases and J lost 6 bases. The CDR3 sequence is CASGGAGGADTQYF. The CDR3 DNA reads TGCGCCAGCGGGGGGGCGGGAGGTGCGGATACGCAGTATTTT.

The rearrangement uses TRBV4-1 and TRBJ2-6; a possible D gene is TRBD1 (5 bases). The CDR3 is 15 amino acids. Germline V CDR1 and CDR2: MGHRA, YSYEKL. V lost 9 bases and J lost 3, with 15 bases in between. CDR3 in DNA: TGCGCCAGTCGCAGGGAAGGGGATGGGGCCAACGTCCTGACTTTC. Encoded protein: CASRREGDGANVLTF.

This sequence joins TRBV7-9 and TRBJ2-1, with a weak D call TRBD2 (6 bases). Germline V gives CDR1 SEHNR, CDR2 FQNEAQ (reference sequence). V lost 5 bases, J lost 8 bases, and 19 bases lay in between. The CDR3 has 15 residues. CDR3 amino acids: CASSLRDSRSDEQFF. CDR3 DNA: TGTGCCAGCAGCCTTCGGGACTCCCGATCGGATGAGCAGTTCTTC.